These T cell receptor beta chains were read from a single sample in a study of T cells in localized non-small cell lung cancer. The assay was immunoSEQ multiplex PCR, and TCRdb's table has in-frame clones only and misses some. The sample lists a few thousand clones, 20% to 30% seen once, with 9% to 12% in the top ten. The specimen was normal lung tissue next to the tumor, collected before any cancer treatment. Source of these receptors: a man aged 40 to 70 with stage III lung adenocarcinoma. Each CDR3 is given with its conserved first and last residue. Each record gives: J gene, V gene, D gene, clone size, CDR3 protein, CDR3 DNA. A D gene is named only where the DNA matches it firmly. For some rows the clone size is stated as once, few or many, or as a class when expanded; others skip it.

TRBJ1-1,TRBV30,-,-,CAWTRLGTEAFF,TGTGCCTGGACTCGACTTGGAACTGAAGCTTTCTTT
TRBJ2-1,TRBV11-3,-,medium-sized,CASSFGGKYNEQFF,TGTGCCAGCAGCTTTGGGGGGAAATACAATGAGCAGTTCTTC
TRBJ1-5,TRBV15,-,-,CATSPNHSGSNQPQHF,TGTGCCACCAGCCCAAACCACTCCGGGAGTAATCAGCCTCAGCATTTT
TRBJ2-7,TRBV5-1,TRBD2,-,CASSALTSGGANEQYF,TGCGCCAGCAGCGCTTTGACTAGCGGGGGGGCCAACGAGCAGTACTTC
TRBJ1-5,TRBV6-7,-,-,CASSSAIGDPPQHF,TGTGCCAGCAGTTCGGCGATAGGGGATCCGCCCCAGCATTTT
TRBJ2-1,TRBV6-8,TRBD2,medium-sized,CASSSLRGGDPYNEQFF,TGTGCCAGCAGTTCTCTGCGCGGGGGTGATCCCTACAATGAGCAGTTCTTC
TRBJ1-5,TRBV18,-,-,CASSPGQGINQPQHF,TGTGCCAGCTCACCAGGGCAGGGGATCAATCAGCCCCAGCATTTT
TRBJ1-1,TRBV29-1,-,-,CSVVGRQDTEAFF,TGCAGCGTTGTGGGGAGACAGGACACTGAAGCTTTCTTT
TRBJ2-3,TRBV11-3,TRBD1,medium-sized,CASSSMGQGSDTQYF,TGTGCCAGCAGCAGCATGGGACAGGGGTCAGATACGCAGTATTTT
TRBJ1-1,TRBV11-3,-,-,CASSLRGIVVTEAFF,TGTGCCAGCAGCTTGAGGGGGATTGTCGTCACTGAAGCTTTCTTT
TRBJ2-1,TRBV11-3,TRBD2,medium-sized,CASSTTAGETEQFF,TGTGCCAGCAGCACCACAGCGGGGGAGACTGAGCAGTTCTTC
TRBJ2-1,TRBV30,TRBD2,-,CARRGLAGGNNEQFF,TGTGCCCGTAGAGGACTAGCGGGAGGGAACAATGAGCAGTTCTTC
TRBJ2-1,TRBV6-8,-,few,CASSYPAEPLSSYNEQFF,TGTGCCAGCAGTTACCCGGCGGAGCCCCTGAGCTCCTACAATGAGCAGTTCTTC
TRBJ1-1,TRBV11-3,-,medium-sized,CASSFRQGDTEAFF,TGTGCCAGCAGCTTTCGGCAGGGCGACACTGAAGCTTTCTTT
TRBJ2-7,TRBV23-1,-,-,CASSQARGPTYEQYF,TGCGCCAGCAGCCAAGCCCGGGGGCCTACCTACGAGCAGTACTTC
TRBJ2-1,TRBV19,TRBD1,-,CASTPGQGHSYNEQFF,TGTGCCAGTACCCCGGGACAGGGACACTCCTACAATGAGCAGTTCTTC
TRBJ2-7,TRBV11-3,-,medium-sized,CASSQGARSYEQYF,TGTGCCAGCAGCCAAGGGGCCCGATCCTACGAGCAGTACTTC
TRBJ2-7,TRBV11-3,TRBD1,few,CASSLRDREIHEQYF,TGTGCCAGCAGCTTACGGGACAGGGAAATCCACGAGCAGTACTTC
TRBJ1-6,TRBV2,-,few,CASYRGTGYSPLHF,TGTGCCAGCTATCGGGGAACCGGCTATTCACCCCTCCACTTT
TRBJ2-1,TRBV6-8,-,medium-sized,CASSQITGDEQFF,TGTGCCAGCAGTCAAATTACGGGGGATGAGCAGTTCTTC
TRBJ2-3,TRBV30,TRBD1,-,CAWTGGSDTQYF,TGTGCCTGGACAGGGGGCTCAGATACGCAGTATTTT
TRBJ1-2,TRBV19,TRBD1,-,CASRIGQGGMGGYTF,TGTGCCAGCCGGATCGGGCAAGGGGGCATGGGTGGCTACACCTTC
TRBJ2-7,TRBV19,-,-,CASSNQGTELSYEQYF,TGTGCCAGTAGTAATCAGGGGACTGAGCTTTCCTACGAGCAGTACTTC
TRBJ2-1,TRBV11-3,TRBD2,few,CASSPTAGGSKNEQFF,TGTGCCAGCAGCCCCACAGCGGGGGGCTCAAAGAATGAGCAGTTCTTC
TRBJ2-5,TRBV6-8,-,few,CASTATQETQYF,TGTGCCAGTACGGCCACCCAAGAGACCCAGTACTTC
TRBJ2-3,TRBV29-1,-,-,CSVASGDSTDTQYF,TGCAGCGTTGCGTCGGGGGACAGCACAGATACGCAGTATTTT
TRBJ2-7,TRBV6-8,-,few,CASNNLGGNDEQYF,TGTGCCAGCAACAATCTTGGGGGGAACGACGAGCAGTACTTC
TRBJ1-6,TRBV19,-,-,CASLRTDNSPLHF,TGTGCCAGTCTCCGGACGGACAATTCACCCCTCCACTTT